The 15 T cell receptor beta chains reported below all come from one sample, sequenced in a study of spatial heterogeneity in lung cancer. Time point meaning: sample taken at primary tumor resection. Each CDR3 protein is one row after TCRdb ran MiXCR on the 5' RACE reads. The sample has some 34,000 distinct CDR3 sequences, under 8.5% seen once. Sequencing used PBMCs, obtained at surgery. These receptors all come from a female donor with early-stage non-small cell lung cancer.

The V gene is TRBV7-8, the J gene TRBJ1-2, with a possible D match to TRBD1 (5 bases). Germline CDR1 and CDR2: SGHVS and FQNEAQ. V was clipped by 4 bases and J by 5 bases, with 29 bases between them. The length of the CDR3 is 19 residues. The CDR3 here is CASSSTHDPGDRLGYGYTF. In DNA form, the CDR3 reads TGTGCCAGCAGCTCAACTCATGACCCCGGGGACCGTTTGGGGTATGGCTACACCTTC.

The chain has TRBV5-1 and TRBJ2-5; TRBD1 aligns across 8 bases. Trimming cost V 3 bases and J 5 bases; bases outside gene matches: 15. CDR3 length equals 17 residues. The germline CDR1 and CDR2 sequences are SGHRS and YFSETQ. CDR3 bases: TGCGCCAGCAGCTCCCAACCTCCAGGGGGCGCGGGGGAGACCCAGTACTTC. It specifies CASSSQPPGGAGETQYF. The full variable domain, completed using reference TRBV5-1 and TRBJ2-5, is KAGVTQTPRYLIKTRGQQVTLSCSPISGHRSVSWYQQTPGQGLQFLFEYFSETQRNKGNFPGRFSGRQFSNSRSEMNVSTLELGDSALYLCASSSQPPGGAGETQYFGPGTRLLVL.

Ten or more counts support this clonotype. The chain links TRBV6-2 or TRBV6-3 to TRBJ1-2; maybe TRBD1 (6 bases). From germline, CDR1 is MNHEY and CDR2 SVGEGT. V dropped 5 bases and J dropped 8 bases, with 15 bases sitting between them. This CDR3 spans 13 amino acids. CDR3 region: CASSPTGSRGYTF. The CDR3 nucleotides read TGTGCCAGCAGTCCCACAGGGTCTAGAGGCTACACCTTC.

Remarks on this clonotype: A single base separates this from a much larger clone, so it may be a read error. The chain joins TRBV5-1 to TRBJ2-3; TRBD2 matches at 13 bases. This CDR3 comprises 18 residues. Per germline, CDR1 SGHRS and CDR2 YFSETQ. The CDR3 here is CASSLGRGTSGVADTRYF. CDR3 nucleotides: TGCGCCAGCAGCTTGGGCCGCGGGACTAGCGGGGTAGCAGATACGCGGTATTTT.

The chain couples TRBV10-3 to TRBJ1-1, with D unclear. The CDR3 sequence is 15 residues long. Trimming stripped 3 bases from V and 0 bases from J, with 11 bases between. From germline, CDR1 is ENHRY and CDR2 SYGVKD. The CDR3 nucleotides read TGTGCCATCAGTGACCCACGAAAGGTGAACACTGAAGCTTTCTTT. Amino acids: CAISDPRKVNTEAFF.

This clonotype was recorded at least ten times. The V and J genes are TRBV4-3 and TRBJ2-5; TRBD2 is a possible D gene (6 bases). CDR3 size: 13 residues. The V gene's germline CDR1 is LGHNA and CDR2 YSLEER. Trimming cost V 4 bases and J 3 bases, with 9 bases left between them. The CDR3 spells CASSRGTEETQYF. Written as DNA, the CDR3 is TGCGCCAGCAGCCGCGGGACTGAAGAGACCCAGTACTTC.

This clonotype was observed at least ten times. The CDR3 loop reads CATSDRATISGANVLTF. DNA for the CDR3: TGCGCCACCTCGGACAGGGCGACAATCTCTGGGGCCAACGTCCTGACTTTC. The chain is built from TRBV5-1 and TRBJ2-6; 8 positions match TRBD1. The J segment lost 0 bases and the V segment lost 9 bases, leaving 11 bases of the junction unmatched. This CDR3 has 17 residues. CDR1 is SGHRS and CDR2 is YFSETQ in the germline V gene.

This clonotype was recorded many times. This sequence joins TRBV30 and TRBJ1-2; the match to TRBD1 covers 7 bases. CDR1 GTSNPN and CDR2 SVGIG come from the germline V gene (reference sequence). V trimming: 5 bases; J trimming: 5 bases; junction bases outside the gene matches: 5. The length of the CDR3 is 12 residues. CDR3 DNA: TGTGCCTGGGGGACAGCGGATTATGGCTACACCTTC. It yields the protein CAWGTADYGYTF.

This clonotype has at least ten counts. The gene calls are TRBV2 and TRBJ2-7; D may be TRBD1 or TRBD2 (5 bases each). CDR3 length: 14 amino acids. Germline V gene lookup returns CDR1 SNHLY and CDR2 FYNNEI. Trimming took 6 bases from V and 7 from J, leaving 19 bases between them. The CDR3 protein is CASSAQRRGGEQYF. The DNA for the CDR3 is TGTGCCAGCAGCGCGCAACGTAGGGGCGGGGAGCAGTACTTC.

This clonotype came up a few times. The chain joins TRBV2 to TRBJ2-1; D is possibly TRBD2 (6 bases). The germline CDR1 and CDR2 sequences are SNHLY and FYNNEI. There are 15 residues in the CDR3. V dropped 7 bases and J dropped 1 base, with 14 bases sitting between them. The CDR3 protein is CASKYDGSSYNEQFF. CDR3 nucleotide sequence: TGTGCCAGCAAGTATGACGGGAGTTCCTACAATGAGCAGTTCTTC.

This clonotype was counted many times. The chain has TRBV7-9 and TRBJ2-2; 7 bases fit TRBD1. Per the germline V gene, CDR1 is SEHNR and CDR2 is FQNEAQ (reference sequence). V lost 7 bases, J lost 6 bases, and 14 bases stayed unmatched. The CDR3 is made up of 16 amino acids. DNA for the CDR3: TGTGCCAGCACCCCGGTCAGGGACAGATCCCCCGGGGAGCTGTTTTTT. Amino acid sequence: CASTPVRDRSPGELFF.

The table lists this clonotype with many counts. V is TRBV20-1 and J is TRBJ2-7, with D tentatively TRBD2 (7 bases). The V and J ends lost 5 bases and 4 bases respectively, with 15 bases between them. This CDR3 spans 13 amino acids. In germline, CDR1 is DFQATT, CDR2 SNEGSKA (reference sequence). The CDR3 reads CSAPSGGGYEQYF. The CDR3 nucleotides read TGCAGTGCTCCCTCGGGGGGCGGATACGAGCAGTACTTC.

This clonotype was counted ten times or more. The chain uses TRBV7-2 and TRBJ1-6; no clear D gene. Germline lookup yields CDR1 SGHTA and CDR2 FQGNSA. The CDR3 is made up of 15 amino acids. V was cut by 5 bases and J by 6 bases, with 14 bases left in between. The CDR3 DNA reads TGTGCCAGCAGCCGAGTCTGGACCGTTAATTCACCCCTCCACTTT. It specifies CASSRVWTVNSPLHF.

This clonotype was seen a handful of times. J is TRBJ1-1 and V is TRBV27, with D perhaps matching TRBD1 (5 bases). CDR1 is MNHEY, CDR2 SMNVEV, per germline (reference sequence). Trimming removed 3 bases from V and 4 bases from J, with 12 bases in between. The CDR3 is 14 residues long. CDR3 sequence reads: CASSLAGVVTEAFF. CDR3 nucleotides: TGTGCCAGCAGTTTGGCGGGGGTAGTCACTGAAGCTTTCTTT.

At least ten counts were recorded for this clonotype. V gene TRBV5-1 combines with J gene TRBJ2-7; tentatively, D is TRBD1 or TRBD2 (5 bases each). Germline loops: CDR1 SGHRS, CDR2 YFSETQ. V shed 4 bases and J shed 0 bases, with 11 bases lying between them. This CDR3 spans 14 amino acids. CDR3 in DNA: TGCGCCAGCAGCCGCACGGGGCGCTCCTACGAGCAGTACTTC. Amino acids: CASSRTGRSYEQYF.